This T cell receptor (beta chain) comes out of a study of T cell responses to AZD1222 COVID-19 vaccine. Study results and caveats: Two AZD1222 doses significantly raised spike-specific TCR breadth and depth over controls.

Remarks on this clone: Its antigen is unknown.

V dropped 1 base and J dropped 3 bases, with 13 bases sitting between them. Germline CDR1 and CDR2: SGHRS and YFSETQ. CDR3 length: 15 residues. The repertoire was sequenced with immunoSEQ multiplex PCR; TCRdb's copy has only in-frame clones and lacks some. Altogether about 120,000 clones are present, nearly 90% being singletons, with the ten largest covering 3.5% to 5%. The chain has TRBV5-1 and TRBJ1-1; weak D call: TRBD1 (6 bases). Here the sequenced sample was peripheral blood, taken on day 0 of AZD1222 vaccination. The source of this sequence is an adult in good health. CDR3 nucleotide sequence: TGCGCCAGCAGCTTGTCGGGGGGCTGGGACACTGAAGCTTTCTTT. It codes for CASSLSGGWDTEAFF.